This T cell receptor beta chain was profiled in a study of blood T cell repertoires in COVID-19 (dated by TCRdb to about 2020). As for the study more broadly: The collaborator samples originated in the United States, Italy and Spain and spanned the acute and convalescent phases of COVID-19. A freely available public database, intended as a resource for researchers studying the immune response to SARS-CoV-2, is where the repertoires were released. Sample metadata almost always included a de-identified subject ID, COVID-19 status, age in years and sex. The material from the prospective study consisted of cDNA or gDNA derived from T cells, B-cell-depleted T cells, or PBMCs. Where available, HLA class I and class II types were taken from metadata supplied by the sample provider and were not determined by assay-based typing. Samples were obtained from the ongoing ImmuneRACE study (first 160 participants) and from about 1,300 subjects provided by 6 global collaborators. Subjects who had been exposed to COVID-19, were actively infected with it, or had recovered from it provided the deeply sampled blood TCRbeta repertoires that made up the dataset.

The immunoSEQ Assay, a bias-controlled multiplex PCR, was used to amplify TCRbeta CDR3 regions from genomic DNA. Per the source publication's procedure: The number of nucleated cells in each sample was estimated from the amplification of reference gene primers within the assay. To quantify the absolute abundance of each unique TCRbeta CDR3 rearrangement, sequence reads were collapsed and filtered. Productive Simpson clonality was computed per sample as the square root of Simpson's diversity index over productive rearrangements. What TCRdb holds here is the immuneACCESS table cut down to in-frame rearrangements. Part of the clones is not present; checked against another copy, under half of the missing clones reflect an unresolved V gene, and the others are unexplained. The D gene and trimming were derived from the DNA, and the V and J assignments and clone size from that table. The table for this sample lists over 200,000 clones; about nine tenths of them were counted only once. Around 6% of the sample comes from the top ten.

Study-wide findings and limitations: Clinical and demographic metadata were provided uncurated, with the amount varying by source and participant.

V loses 4 bases, J loses 4 bases, and the germline ends lie 14 bases apart. The CDR3 spans 16 residues, from the cysteine through the phenylalanine. CDR3 DNA is the only sequence kept; it has 48 bases, read in frame from the first base. CDR1 and CDR2, looked up from the germline V gene (reference sequence), are LNHDA and SQIVND. Concerning this clone itself: Which antigen it targets is not known. There are no base qualities to consult, and no much larger clone falls within one base.

A second Seattle source provided samples from volunteer blood donors who had recovered from COVID-19. Collaborating institutions collected whole blood in K2EDTA tubes following their own protocols. For TCRbeta analysis, collaborators shipped samples as frozen whole blood, isolated PBMCs, or DNA extracted from either of those sample types. The rearranged segments are TRBV19 and TRBJ1-6; the D gene is possibly TRBD1, with 6 bases matching. Material for sequencing was peripheral blood. This receptor was obtained from a man aged 60 to 75 who had recovered from COVID-19. The CDR3 amino acid sequence is: CASSTMDRSYNSPLHF. DNA sequence: TGTGCCAGTAGTACCATGGACAGATCTTATAATTCACCCCTCCACTTT.